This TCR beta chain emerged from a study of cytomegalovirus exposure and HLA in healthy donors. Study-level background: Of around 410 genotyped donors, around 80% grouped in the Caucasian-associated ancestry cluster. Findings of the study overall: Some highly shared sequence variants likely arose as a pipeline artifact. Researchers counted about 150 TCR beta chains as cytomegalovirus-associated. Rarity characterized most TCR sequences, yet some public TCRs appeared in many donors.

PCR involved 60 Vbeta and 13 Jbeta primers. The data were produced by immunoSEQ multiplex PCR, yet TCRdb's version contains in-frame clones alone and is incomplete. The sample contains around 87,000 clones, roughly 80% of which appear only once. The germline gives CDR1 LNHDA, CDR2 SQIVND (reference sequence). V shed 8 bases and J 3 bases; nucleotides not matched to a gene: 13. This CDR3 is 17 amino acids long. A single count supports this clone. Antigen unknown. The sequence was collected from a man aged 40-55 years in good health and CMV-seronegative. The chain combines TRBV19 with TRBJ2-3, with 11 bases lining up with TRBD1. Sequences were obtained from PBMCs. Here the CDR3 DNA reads TGTGCCAGTGTCCCGGGACAGGGGGTTTTTGGTACAGATACGCAGTATTTT. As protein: CASVPGQGVFGTDTQYF.